A selection of T cell receptor beta chains follows, all from one sample in a study of blood T cell repertoires in COVID-19. Method: immunoSEQ multiplex PCR; TCRdb's copy keeps in-frame clones and lacks some. The sample has 200,000 to 250,000 clones; 85% are singletons. The sample taken for sequencing was peripheral blood. Receptors originate from an older woman with active or convalescent COVID-19. CDR3s leave out the opening cysteine and the closing phenylalanine or tryptophan. Each record gives: D gene, J gene, V gene, CDR3 protein. A D gene is named only where the DNA matches it firmly.

TRBD2,TRBJ2-1,TRBV19,ASTAGGASGQF
TRBD1,TRBJ2-2,TRBV6-5,ASSWGQGNTGELF
TRBD1,TRBJ2-7,TRBV5-1,ASSFNRGPHEQY
-,TRBJ2-5,TRBV19,ASSIDFGKKTQY
TRBD1,TRBJ1-3,TRBV5-1,ASRDRQGSGNTIY
TRBD1,TRBJ2-5,TRBV6-6,ASSGTGGRTKETQY
-,TRBJ2-7,TRBV7-9,ASSATVAGLRGQY
TRBD1,TRBJ1-1,TRBV6-5,ASSGTGQNTEAF
TRBD2,TRBJ2-7,TRBV30,AWSLGLARF
-,TRBJ2-7,TRBV4-1,ASSQGGYEQY
TRBD2,TRBJ2-1,TRBV30,ARNGGSYNEQF
TRBD1,TRBJ1-6,TRBV5-1,ASSAGTVNSPLH
-,TRBJ1-2,TRBV29-1,SVDLKGLVASKDGYT
TRBD2,TRBJ2-1,TRBV19,ASCRREGLCEQF
TRBD2,TRBJ2-5,TRBV10-3,AISQRLAGVETQY
-,TRBJ2-3,TRBV11-3,ASSPAERTDTQY
-,TRBJ1-6,TRBV3-1/TRBV3-2,ASSRAGRNNSPLH